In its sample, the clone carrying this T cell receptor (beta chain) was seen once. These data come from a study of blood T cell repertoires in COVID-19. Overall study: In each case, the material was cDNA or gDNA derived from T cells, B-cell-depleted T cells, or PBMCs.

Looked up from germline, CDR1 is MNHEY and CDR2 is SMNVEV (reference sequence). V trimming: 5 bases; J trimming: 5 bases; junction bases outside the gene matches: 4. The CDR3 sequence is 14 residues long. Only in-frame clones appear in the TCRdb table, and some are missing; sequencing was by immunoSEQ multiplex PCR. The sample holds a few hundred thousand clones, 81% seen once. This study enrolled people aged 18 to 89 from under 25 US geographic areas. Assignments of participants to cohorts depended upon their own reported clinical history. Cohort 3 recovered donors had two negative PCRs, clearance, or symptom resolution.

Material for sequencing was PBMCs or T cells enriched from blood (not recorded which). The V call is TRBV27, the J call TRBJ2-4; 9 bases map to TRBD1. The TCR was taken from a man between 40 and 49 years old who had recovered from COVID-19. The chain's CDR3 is CASSLGQGQNIQYF. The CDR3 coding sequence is TGTGCCAGCAGTCTAGGACAGGGGCAAAACATTCAGTACTTC.